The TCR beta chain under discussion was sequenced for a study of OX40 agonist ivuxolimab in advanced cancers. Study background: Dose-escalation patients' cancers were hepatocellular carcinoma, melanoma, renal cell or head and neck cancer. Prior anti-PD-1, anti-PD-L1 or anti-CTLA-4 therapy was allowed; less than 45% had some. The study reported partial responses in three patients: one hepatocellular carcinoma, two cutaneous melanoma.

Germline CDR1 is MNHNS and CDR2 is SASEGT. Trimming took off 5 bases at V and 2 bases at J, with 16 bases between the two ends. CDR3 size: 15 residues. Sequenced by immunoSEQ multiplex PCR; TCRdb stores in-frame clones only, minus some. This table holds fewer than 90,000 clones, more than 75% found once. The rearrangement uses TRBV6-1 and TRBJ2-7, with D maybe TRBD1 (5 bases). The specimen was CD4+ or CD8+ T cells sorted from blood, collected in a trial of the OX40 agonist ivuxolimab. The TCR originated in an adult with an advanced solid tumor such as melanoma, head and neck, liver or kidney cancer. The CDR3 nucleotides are TGTGCCAGCAGTCAGGGTAGACGGACACCCTACGAGCAGTACTTC. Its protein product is CASSQGRRTPYEQYF.